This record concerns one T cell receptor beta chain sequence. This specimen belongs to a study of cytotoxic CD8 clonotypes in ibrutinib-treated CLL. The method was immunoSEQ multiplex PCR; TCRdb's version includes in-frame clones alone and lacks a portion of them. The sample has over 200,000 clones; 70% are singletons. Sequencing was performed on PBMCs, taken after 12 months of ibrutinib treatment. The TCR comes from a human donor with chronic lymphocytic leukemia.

DNA of the CDR3: TGTGCCAGCAGCCAATCCTTCCACGGTTTGGTGGCTGGGGCCAACGTCCTGACTTTC. This translates into CASSQSFHGLVAGANVLTF. The chain has TRBV4-2 and TRBJ2-6; D gene unclear. Trimming left V 2 bases short and J 2 bases short, with 19 bases between. The germline gives CDR1 LGHNA, CDR2 YNFKEQ. This CDR3 region has 19 residues.